What follows are 12 T cell receptor beta chains derived from one specimen sequenced in a study of blood T cell repertoires in COVID-19 (TCRdb year 2020). The library was made by the immunoSEQ multiplex PCR assay. Imported from immuneACCESS, the table was reduced by TCRdb to in-frame sequences with V and J called. These copies leave out some clones; in studies compared against another copy, an unresolved V gene accounts for under half, and the cause of the remainder is not known. Present in this sample are approximately 130,000 clones, about 80% of which were seen just once. In total, the top ten clones hold roughly 10% of the sample. Sequencing input: peripheral blood. The receptors originated from a human donor in a cohort sampled during active COVID-19.

The count of this clone is one. The J gene is TRBJ2-2, the V gene TRBV27; perhaps TRBD2 as D (5 bases). CDR1 is MNHEY and CDR2 is SMNVEV in the germline V gene (reference sequence). The CDR3 loop spans 15 amino acids. The ends were cut back, 0 bases at V and 4 bases at J, with 9 bases in the middle. The CDR3 protein is CASSLSRLRTGELFF. CDR3 DNA sequence: TGTGCCAGCAGTTTATCGCGACTACGCACCGGGGAGCTGTTTTTT.

Details on this clone: This sample includes further DNA sequences coding for the same CDR3. The rearrangement links TRBV5-4 to TRBJ2-3; 11 positions agree with TRBD2. The trim removed 1 base at V and 2 bases at J, leaving 3 bases unmatched. Looked up from germline, CDR1 is SGHNT and CDR2 is YYREEE (reference sequence). This CDR3 has 16 residues. The CDR3 sequence is CASSLPSGGTTDTQYF. The DNA of the CDR3 is TGTGCCAGCAGCTTGCCTAGCGGGGGGACCACAGATACGCAGTATTTT.

The gene calls are TRBV30 and TRBJ1-1, with unresolved D. The CDR3 is 12 amino acids. The germline V gene encodes CDR1 GTSNPN and CDR2 SVGIG (reference sequence). V lost 2 bases, J lost 4 bases, and 8 bases lay in between. The CDR3 is CAWSLEPTEAFF. The CDR3 DNA follows: TGTGCCTGGAGTCTGGAGCCCACTGAAGCTTTCTTT.

The V and J genes are TRBV6-6 and TRBJ1-2; the match to TRBD1 covers 7 bases. Per germline, CDR1 MNHNY and CDR2 SVGAGI (reference sequence). The CDR3 is made up of 14 amino acids. The V and J ends lost 5 bases and 8 bases, in that order; junction bases with no gene match: 11. The CDR3 is CASSPSQGVAGYTF. The CDR3, as DNA: TGTGCCAGCAGTCCTTCCCAGGGGGTGGCCGGCTACACCTTC.

The J gene is TRBJ2-1, the V gene TRBV6-5; 12 bases are a match to TRBD2. The trim removed 5 bases at V and 4 bases at J, leaving 3 bases unmatched. The germline CDR1 and CDR2 sequences are MNHEY and SVGAGI. The CDR3 covers 15 residues. CDR3 in DNA: TGTGCCAGCAGTCCCGGACTAGCGGGGTACAATGAGCAGTTCTTC. Amino acids: CASSPGLAGYNEQFF.

The chain combines TRBV11-2 with TRBJ2-7; TRBD1 is a possible D gene (5 bases). V lost 5 bases to trimming and J lost 2 bases, with 13 bases between them. CDR1 is SGHAT, CDR2 FQNNGV, per germline. This CDR3 is 14 amino acids long. CDR3 in amino acids: CASSRSDSAYEQYF. The CDR3, as DNA: TGTGCCAGCAGCCGTTCCGACAGTGCCTACGAGCAGTACTTC. Drawing the rest from reference TRBV11-2 and TRBJ2-7, the complete variable domain is EAGVAQSPRYKIIEKRQSVAFWCNPISGHATLYWYQQILGQGPKLLIQFQNNGVVDDSQLPKDRFSAERLKGVDSTLKIQPAKLEDSAVYLCASSRSDSAYEQYFGPGTRLTVT.

The V gene is TRBV3-1 (or the pseudogene TRBV3-2), the J gene TRBJ1-1, with D maybe TRBD1 (5 bases). V was shortened by 0 bases and J by 3 bases, with 11 bases between the two germline ends. The CDR3 loop spans 15 amino acids. The germline V gene encodes CDR1 LGHDT and CDR2 YNNKEL (reference sequence). The CDR3 sequence is CASSQDPGGDTEAFF. CDR3 nucleotide sequence: TGTGCCAGCAGCCAAGATCCAGGAGGGGACACTGAAGCTTTCTTT.

In its sample, this clone was seen a few times. The rearrangement links TRBV18 to TRBJ1-1; TRBD1 agrees at 8 bases. This CDR3 comprises 12 residues. Germline V gives CDR1 KGHSH, CDR2 LQKENI. V was pared by 5 bases and J by 7 bases, with 3 bases of the junction left unmatched. The CDR3: CASSSQGDEAFF. As DNA, the CDR3 is TGTGCCAGCTCATCACAGGGGGATGAAGCTTTCTTT.

This clone occurred a few times. The chain carries TRBV29-1 and TRBJ2-7, with 9 bases identical to TRBD1. V shed 3 bases and J 2 bases; nucleotides not matched to a gene: 2. Per the germline V gene, CDR1 is SQVTM and CDR2 is ANQGSEA. CDR3 length: 13 residues. The CDR3 here is CSVDGDRAYEQYF. CDR3 coding DNA: TGCAGCGTTGACGGGGACAGGGCCTACGAGCAGTACTTC.

CDR3 DNA sequence: TGTGCCAGCAGCCGGACAGGCAATTACAATGAGCAGTTCTTC. Translation gives CASSRTGNYNEQFF. V is TRBV11-1 and J is TRBJ2-1; 7 nucleotides match TRBD1. Looked up from germline, CDR1 is SGHAT and CDR2 is FQDESV (reference sequence). V lost 5 bases, J lost 4 bases, and 5 bases stayed unmatched. The CDR3 has 14 residues.

This chain connects TRBV6-6 to TRBJ1-1; D unresolved. The CDR3 is 15 amino acids. Germline V gene data show CDR1 as MNHNY and CDR2 as SVGAGI (reference sequence). V was shortened by 3 bases and J by 2 bases, with 13 bases between the two germline ends. The CDR3 region has the DNA TGTGCCAGCAGTTATGGTTTAGCCGCTAACACTGAAGCTTTCTTT. It codes for CASSYGLAANTEAFF.

The chain combines TRBV3-1 (or the pseudogene TRBV3-2) with TRBJ1-5; possibly TRBD1 for D (6 bases). V shed 4 bases and J shed 5 bases, with 21 bases lying between them. The CDR3 totals 17 residues. Germline V CDR1 and CDR2: LGHDT, YNNKEL (reference sequence). The CDR3 protein is CASSPHTGQGLDQPQHF. For the CDR3, the DNA is TGTGCCAGCAGCCCACACACGGGCCAGGGGTTGGATCAGCCCCAGCATTTT.